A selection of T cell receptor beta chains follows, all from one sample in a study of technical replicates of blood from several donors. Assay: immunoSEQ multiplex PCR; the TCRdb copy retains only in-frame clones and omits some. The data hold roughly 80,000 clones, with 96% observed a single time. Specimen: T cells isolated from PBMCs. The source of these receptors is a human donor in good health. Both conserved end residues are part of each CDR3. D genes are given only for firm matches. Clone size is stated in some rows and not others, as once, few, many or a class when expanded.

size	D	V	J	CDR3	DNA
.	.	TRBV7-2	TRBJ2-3	CASSYPPGTSDTQYF	TGTGCCAGCAGCTACCCTCCGGGAACGTCTGATACGCAGTATTTT
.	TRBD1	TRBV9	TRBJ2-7	CASSVGGTGLYEQYF	TGTGCCAGCAGCGTAGGGGGGACAGGCCTCTACGAGCAGTACTTC
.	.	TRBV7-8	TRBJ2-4	CASSVSPIRGVQYF	TGTGCCAGCAGCGTTAGTCCCATCCGAGGCGTTCAGTACTTC
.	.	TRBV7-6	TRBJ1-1	CASSLAGHSRTEAFF	TGTGCCAGCAGCTTAGCAGGACACTCCAGGACTGAAGCTTTCTTT
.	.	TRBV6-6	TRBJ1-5	CASSGTGSNQPQHF	TGTGCCAGCAGCGGAACAGGTAGCAATCAGCCCCAGCATTTT
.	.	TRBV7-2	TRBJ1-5	CASSPYNQPQHF	TGTGCCAGCAGCCCGTATAATCAGCCCCAGCATTTT
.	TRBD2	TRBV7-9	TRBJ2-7	CASSLRREGYEQYF	TGTGCCAGCAGCCTAAGGCGGGAGGGCTACGAGCAGTACTTC
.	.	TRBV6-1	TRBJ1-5	CASSDFGVGRFSNQPQHF	TGTGCCAGCAGTGATTTTGGGGTAGGGAGGTTTAGCAATCAGCCCCAGCATTTT
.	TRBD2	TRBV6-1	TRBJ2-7	CASSFSSGLLNEQYF	TGTGCCAGCAGTTTTTCTAGCGGCCTCCTGAACGAGCAGTACTTC
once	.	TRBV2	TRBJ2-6	CASRGHNRDSGANVLTF	TGTGCCAGCAGAGGACACAACCGCGACTCTGGGGCCAACGTCCTGACTTTC
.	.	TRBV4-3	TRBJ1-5	CASSQDLGSAGLFSQPQHF	TGCGCCAGCAGCCAAGATTTGGGCTCGGCAGGGCTGTTCTCTCAGCCCCAGCATTTT
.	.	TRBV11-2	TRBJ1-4	CASNPGVAEKLFF	TGTGCCAGCAACCCCGGGGTGGCTGAAAAACTGTTTTTT
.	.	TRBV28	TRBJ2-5	CASSLQGTQYF	TGTGCCAGCAGTTTACAGGGTACCCAGTACTTC
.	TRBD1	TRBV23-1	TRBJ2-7	CASSQPDRVRTYEQYF	TGCGCCAGCAGTCAACCCGACAGGGTAAGGACCTACGAGCAGTACTTC
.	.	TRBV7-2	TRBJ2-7	CASSLNGYDYEQYF	TGTGCCAGCAGCCTAAACGGGTACGACTACGAGCAGTACTTC
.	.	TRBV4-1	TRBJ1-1	CASSQERELNTEAFF	TGCGCCAGCAGCCAAGAAAGGGAGTTGAACACTGAAGCTTTCTTT
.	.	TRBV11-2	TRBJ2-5	CASTYDIQETQYF	TGTGCCAGCACCTACGATATTCAAGAGACCCAGTACTTC
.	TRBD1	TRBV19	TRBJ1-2	CASSRGTAYGYTF	TGTGCCAGTAGTAGAGGGACAGCCTACGGCTACACCTTC
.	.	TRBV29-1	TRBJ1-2	CSVGKGVDYGYTF	TGCAGCGTTGGCAAGGGGGTCGACTATGGCTACACCTTC
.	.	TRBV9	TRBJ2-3	CASSVVGRGTDTQYF	TGTGCCAGCAGCGTAGTAGGGAGAGGGACAGATACGCAGTATTTT
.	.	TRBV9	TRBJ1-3	CASSVDILSGNTIYF	TGTGCCAGCAGCGTAGATATACTCTCTGGAAACACCATATATTTT
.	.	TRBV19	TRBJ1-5	CASRSGLVSNQPQHF	TGTGCCAGTAGGTCTGGACTGGTTAGCAATCAGCCCCAGCATTTT
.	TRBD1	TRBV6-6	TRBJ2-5	CASSSRDSFTETQYF	TGTGCCAGCAGTTCTCGGGACAGTTTCACGGAGACCCAGTACTTC
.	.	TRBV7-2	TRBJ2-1	CASSSRSRTNNEQFF	TGTGCCAGCAGCTCACGCTCTAGGACTAACAATGAGCAGTTCTTC
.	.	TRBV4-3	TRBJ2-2	CASSHLPQEDGGELFF	TGCGCCAGCAGCCACCTCCCTCAGGAGGATGGCGGGGAGCTGTTTTTT
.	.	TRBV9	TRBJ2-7	CASSVDGGAYEQYF	TGTGCCAGCAGCGTAGATGGGGGGGCTTACGAGCAGTACTTC
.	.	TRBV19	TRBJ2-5	CATKQGSKTQYF	TGTGCCACCAAACAGGGCTCAAAGACCCAGTACTTC
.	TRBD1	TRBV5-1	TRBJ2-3	CASSLAGGRTDTQYF	TGCGCCAGCAGCTTGGCAGGGGGAAGGACAGATACGCAGTATTTT
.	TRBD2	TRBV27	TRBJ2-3	CASSFPSGSADTQYF	TGTGCCAGCAGTTTCCCTAGCGGGAGTGCAGATACGCAGTATTTT
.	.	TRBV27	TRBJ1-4	CASSLSVGLGEKLFF	TGTGCCAGCAGTTTATCGGTCGGGTTAGGCGAAAAACTGTTTTTT
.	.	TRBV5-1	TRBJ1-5	CASSLEARGGNQPQHF	TGCGCCAGCAGCTTGGAAGCCAGGGGTGGCAATCAGCCCCAGCATTTT
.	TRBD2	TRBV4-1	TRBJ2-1	CASSPGLAGLGYNEQFF	TGCGCCAGCAGCCCGGGACTAGCGGGACTCGGGTACAATGAGCAGTTCTTC
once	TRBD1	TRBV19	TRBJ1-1	CASSFRDRRTEAFF	TGTGCCAGTAGTTTTAGGGACAGGAGAACTGAAGCTTTCTTT
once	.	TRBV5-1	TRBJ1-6	CASSLTQGNSPLHF	TGCGCCAGCAGCTTGACTCAGGGGAATTCACCCCTCCACTTT
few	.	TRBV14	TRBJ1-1	CASSGWDTNTEAFF	TGTGCCAGCAGCGGATGGGACACTAACACTGAAGCTTTCTTT
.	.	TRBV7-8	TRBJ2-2	CASSLVGRYNTGELFF	TGTGCCAGCAGCTTAGTGGGCAGGTACAACACCGGGGAGCTGTTTTTT
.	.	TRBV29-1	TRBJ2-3	CSVEALAEGTDTQYF	TGCAGCGTTGAAGCCTTAGCGGAGGGCACAGATACGCAGTATTTT
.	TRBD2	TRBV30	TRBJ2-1	CAWSSGSLIDEQFF	TGTGCCTGGAGTAGCGGGAGCCTTATCGATGAGCAGTTCTTC
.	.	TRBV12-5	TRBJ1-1	CASGLARDRAFF	TGTGCTAGTGGTTTGGCCCGGGATCGGGCTTTCTTT
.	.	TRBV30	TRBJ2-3	CAWGQLITDTQYF	TGTGCCTGGGGACAGTTGATCACAGATACGCAGTATTTT
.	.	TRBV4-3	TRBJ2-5	CASSKIRLSGETQYF	TGCGCCAGCAGCAAGATTAGGCTATCCGGGGAGACCCAGTACTTC
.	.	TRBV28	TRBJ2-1	CASGDTLDEQFF	TGTGCCAGCGGGGACACGCTCGATGAGCAGTTCTTC
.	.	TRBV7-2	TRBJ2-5	CASSLVALASPQETQYF	TGTGCCAGCAGCTTAGTAGCCCTAGCGAGCCCCCAAGAGACCCAGTACTTC
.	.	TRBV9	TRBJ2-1	CASSVTVYNEQFF	TGTGCCAGCAGCGTTACAGTGTACAATGAGCAGTTCTTC
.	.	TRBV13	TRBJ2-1	CASGNVGEVENEQFF	TGTGCCAGCGGCAATGTGGGGGAGGTGGAAAATGAGCAGTTCTTC
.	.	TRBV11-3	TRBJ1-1	CASSLKGEGTEAFF	TGTGCCAGCAGCTTAAAGGGAGAAGGCACTGAAGCTTTCTTT
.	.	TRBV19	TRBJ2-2	CASSIIADTGELFF	TGTGCCAGTAGTATAATAGCGGACACCGGGGAGCTGTTTTTT
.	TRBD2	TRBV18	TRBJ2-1	CASSLTSGRLDYNEQFF	TGTGCCAGCTCACTGACTAGCGGGAGGTTGGACTACAATGAGCAGTTCTTC
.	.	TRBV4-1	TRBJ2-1	CASSPGGDEQFF	TGCGCCAGCAGTCCCGGAGGGGATGAGCAGTTCTTC
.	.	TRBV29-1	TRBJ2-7	CSVEKGTYEQYF	TGCAGCGTTGAAAAGGGGACCTACGAGCAGTACTTC
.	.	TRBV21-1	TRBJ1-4	CASRKRNPGLATNEKLFF	TGTGCCAGCAGGAAAAGGAACCCAGGGTTGGCAACTAATGAAAAACTGTTTTTT
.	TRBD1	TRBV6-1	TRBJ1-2	CASGGYGQGTYGYTF	TGTGCCAGTGGAGGGTATGGACAGGGGACCTATGGCTACACCTTC
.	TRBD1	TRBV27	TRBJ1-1	CASSRQGRAEAFF	TGTGCCAGCTCGAGACAGGGGAGGGCTGAAGCTTTCTTT
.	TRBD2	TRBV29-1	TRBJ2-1	CSVGGQSKTSGRTSREQFF	TGCAGCGTTGGAGGACAGTCCAAGACTAGCGGGAGGACGTCACGGGAGCAGTTCTTC
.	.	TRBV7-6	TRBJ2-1	CASSYMSRFPYNEQFF	TGTGCCAGCAGCTATATGTCCCGTTTCCCTTACAATGAGCAGTTCTTC
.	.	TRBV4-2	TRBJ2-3	CASSQGVAPATDTQYF	TGTGCCAGCAGCCAAGGGGTAGCGCCAGCCACAGATACGCAGTATTTT
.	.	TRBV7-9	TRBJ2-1	CASSETRPLNEQFF	TGTGCCAGCAGCGAGACTAGGCCCTTGAATGAGCAGTTCTTC
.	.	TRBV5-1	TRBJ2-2	CASASGRSNTGELFF	TGCGCCAGCGCCTCCGGCAGGTCGAACACCGGGGAGCTGTTTTTT
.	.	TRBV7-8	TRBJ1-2	CASSDRREVYGYTF	TGTGCCAGCAGCGATAGACGGGAAGTCTATGGCTACACCTTC
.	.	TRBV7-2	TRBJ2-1	CASSLDFLLGHGNEQFF	TGTGCCAGCAGCTTAGACTTCCTTCTGGGCCATGGCAATGAGCAGTTCTTC